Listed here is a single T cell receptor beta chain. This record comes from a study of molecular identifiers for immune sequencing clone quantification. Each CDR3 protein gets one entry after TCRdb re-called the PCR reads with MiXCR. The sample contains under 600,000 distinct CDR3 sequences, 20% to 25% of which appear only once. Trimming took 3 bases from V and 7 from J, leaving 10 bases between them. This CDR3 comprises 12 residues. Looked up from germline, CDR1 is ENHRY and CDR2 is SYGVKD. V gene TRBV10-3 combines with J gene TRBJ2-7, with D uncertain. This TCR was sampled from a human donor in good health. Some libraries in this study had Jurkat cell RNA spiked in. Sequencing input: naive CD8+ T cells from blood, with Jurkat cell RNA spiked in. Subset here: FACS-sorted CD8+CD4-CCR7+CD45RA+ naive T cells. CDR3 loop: CAISDGVGEQYF. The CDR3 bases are TGTGCCATCAGTGATGGGGTGGGGGAGCAGTACTTC.